Below, 23 T cell receptor beta chains from the same sample are listed, as sequenced in a study of T cells after yellow fever vaccination (dated by TCRdb to between 2018 and 2020). The treatment or condition label for this specimen denotes: live attenuated yellow fever vaccine strain. Receptors were amplified or captured by 5' RACE. These reads were obtained on an Illumina HiSeq 2500. The public reads were reprocessed in TCRdb via fastp at Q25 and MiXCR, keeping in-frame beta chains. Rows are unified per CDR3 protein, each entry keeping the most common DNA and genes. The sample profile shows 450,000 to 650,000 distinct CDR3 sequences; about 14% of them were found once. The ten largest clones take up roughly 13% of the sample. The sample here was PBMCs, taken on the day of the yellow fever booster vaccination. Receptor source: a man younger than 40 who received the YFV17D yellow fever vaccine.

The V gene is TRBV28, the J gene TRBJ2-5, with unresolved D. The CDR3 sequence is 15 residues long. The germline CDR1 and CDR2 sequences are MDHEN and SYDVKM. The V end was cut by 1 base, the J end by 0 bases, with 9 bases between. The CDR3 protein is CASSLFGGHQETQYF. DNA of the CDR3: TGTGCCAGCAGTTTATTCGGCGGACACCAAGAGACCCAGTACTTC.

This clonotype was recorded a few times. V gene TRBV6-6 combines with J gene TRBJ1-1; D ambiguous. CDR3 length: 13 amino acids. V lost 7 bases and J 11 bases, leaving 20 bases between the germline ends. Germline CDR1 and CDR2: MNHNY and SVGAGI (reference sequence). The CDR3 reads CASIRLKDVGAFF. In DNA, the CDR3 is TGTGCCAGCATCAGACTTAAGGACGTCGGGGCTTTCTTT.

The chain recombines TRBV10-3 with TRBJ2-7, with D unclear. V gave up 2 bases and J gave up 2 bases, with 4 bases separating them. This CDR3 spans 12 amino acids. Germline V gives CDR1 ENHRY, CDR2 SYGVKD. The CDR3 sequence: CAISETTYEQYF. The CDR3 DNA reads TGTGCCATCAGTGAGACCACCTACGAGCAGTACTTC.

The gene calls are TRBV7-8 and TRBJ2-3; D unresolved. With 7 bases removed from V and 4 bases from J, the gap between germline ends came to 9 bases. Germline V gene lookup returns CDR1 SGHVS and CDR2 FQNEAQ. The length of the CDR3 is 12 residues. DNA of the CDR3: TGTGCCAGCACTCAAGGGTCAGATACGCAGTATTTT. Its protein product is CASTQGSDTQYF.

The chain combines TRBV20-1 with TRBJ2-1, with D perhaps TRBD2 (6 bases). CDR1 is DFQATT, CDR2 SNEGSKA, per germline (reference sequence). Trimming removed 2 bases at V and 3 bases at J, with 14 bases between. The CDR3 is 15 residues long. In nucleotides, the CDR3 is TGCAGTGCTAGATCCGTCACAGCGGGCTACAATGAGCAGTTCTTC. This sequence encodes CSARSVTAGYNEQFF.

This clonotype showed up just a few times. This chain links TRBV7-9 with TRBJ2-7; maybe TRBD2 (6 bases). In germline, CDR1 is SEHNR, CDR2 FQNEAQ (reference sequence). V was pared by 8 bases and J by 6 bases, with 17 bases between. The CDR3 runs to 13 residues. The CDR3 DNA reads as TGTGCCAGCTGGGGCGGGATATCGGGCGAGCAGTACTTC. It yields the protein CASWGGISGEQYF.

This clonotype appeared a few times. The chain carries TRBV7-8 and TRBJ2-1; 10 bases agree with TRBD2. The CDR3 consists of 18 residues. V shed 1 base and J 5 bases; nucleotides not matched to a gene: 11. CDR1 and CDR2 (germline): SGHVS, FQNEAQ. Here the CDR3 reads CASSLELPGLAENNEQFF. CDR3 nucleotides: TGTGCCAGCAGCTTAGAACTTCCCGGACTAGCGGAAAACAATGAGCAGTTCTTC.

This chain uses TRBV20-1 with TRBJ1-2; D may be TRBD1 (6 bases). Trimming removed 0 bases from V and 4 bases from J, with 9 bases in between. Germline values: CDR1 DFQATT, CDR2 SNEGSKA (reference sequence). This CDR3 has 13 amino acids. The CDR3, as DNA: TGCAGTGCTAGAGATGTAGGGGGCTATGGCTACACCTTC. This gives the protein CSARDVGGYGYTF.

Ten or more counts support this clonotype. The chain couples TRBV11-2 to TRBJ2-1, with 8 bases aligning to TRBD2. Germline CDR1 SGHAT, CDR2 FQNNGV. V lost 2 bases, J lost 0 bases, and 18 bases stayed unmatched. The CDR3 is 21 residues long. The chain's CDR3 is CASSLLPAGAFVGSSYNEQFF. In DNA form, the CDR3 reads TGTGCCAGCAGCTTATTACCAGCGGGGGCCTTCGTCGGTAGCTCCTACAATGAGCAGTTCTTC.

This chain links TRBV7-3 with TRBJ2-2; D might be TRBD2 (5 bases). CDR3 length: 15 amino acids. Trimming removed 1 base from V and 5 bases from J, with 11 bases in between. CDR1 SGHTA and CDR2 FQGTGA come from the germline V gene. CDR3 in amino acids: CASSLNTGGTGELFF. DNA for the CDR3: TGTGCCAGCAGCTTAAACACCGGAGGAACCGGGGAGCTGTTTTTT. Variable domain in full (rest from reference TRBV7-3 and TRBJ2-2): GAGVSQTPSNKVTEKGKYVELRCDPISGHTALYWYRQSLGQGPEFLIYFQGTGAADDSGLPNDRFFAVRPEGSVSTLKIQRTERGDSAVYLCASSLNTGGTGELFFGEGSRLTVL.

In this sample, this clonotype turned up a few times. The chain uses TRBV14 and TRBJ1-2; possibly TRBD1 for D (6 bases). V shed 10 bases and J shed 3 bases, with 18 bases lying between them. The CDR3 consists of 14 residues. Germline CDR1 and CDR2: SGHDN and FVKESK. The DNA of the CDR3 is TGTGCCACCCCTGAAAAGGGGGGCGACTATGGCTACACCTTC. Amino acid sequence: CATPEKGGDYGYTF.

This clonotype was seen ten or more times. The V call is TRBV4-3, the J call TRBJ2-7; D might be TRBD1 (5 bases). V lost 0 bases, J lost 2 bases, and 8 bases lay in between. The germline gives CDR1 LGHNA, CDR2 YSLEER. CDR3 size: 14 residues. The CDR3 is CASSQDAGPYEQYF. CDR3 DNA sequence: TGCGCCAGCAGCCAAGATGCAGGGCCCTACGAGCAGTACTTC.

This clonotype was seen a few times. The chain carries TRBV20-1 and TRBJ1-2; D gene uncertain. V lost 5 bases, J lost 1 base, and 8 bases lay in between. Germline CDR1 is DFQATT and CDR2 is SNEGSKA (reference sequence). This CDR3 has 12 residues. The CDR3 sequence is CSAPTDNYGYTF. Here the CDR3 DNA reads TGCAGTGCTCCCACAGATAACTATGGCTACACCTTC.

This clonotype was seen just once. The rearrangement links TRBV6-1 to TRBJ2-7; D may be TRBD2 (7 bases). Trimming took off 5 bases at V and 4 bases at J, with 18 bases between the two ends. The CDR3 covers 15 residues. The V gene's germline CDR1 is MNHNS and CDR2 SASEGT. The CDR3 region is CASSPGGGASYEQYF. CDR3 bases: TGTGCCAGCAGTCCCGGTGGGGGGGCCTCGTACGAGCAGTACTTC.

This clonotype was observed many times. The V gene is TRBV10-3, the J gene TRBJ1-2; 8 bases align to TRBD1. The trim removed 8 bases at V and 6 bases at J, leaving 14 bases unmatched. The CDR3 is made up of 15 amino acids. CDR1 is ENHRY and CDR2 is SYGVKD in the germline V gene. The CDR3 nucleotides are TGTGCCATCCCATCGAGGGACAGGAGTAATGATGGCTACACCTTC. Translation: CAIPSRDRSNDGYTF.

This clonotype appeared a few times. The rearrangement uses TRBV20-1 and TRBJ2-3; D is perhaps TRBD1 or TRBD2 (5 bases each). This CDR3 spans 17 amino acids. Germline CDR1 reads DFQATT; CDR2 reads SNEGSKA (reference sequence). V was pared by 3 bases and J by 1 base, with 20 bases between. CDR3 in amino acids: CSARGVGRVSGTDTQYF. CDR3 sequence (DNA): TGCAGTGCTAGGGGGGTGGGCAGGGTGTCGGGCACAGATACGCAGTATTTT.

This clonotype was recorded a few times. The chain combines TRBV7-9 with TRBJ2-4; D is possibly TRBD2 (6 bases). The V end was cut by 1 base, the J end by 6 bases, with 7 bases between. Germline CDR1 SEHNR, CDR2 FQNEAQ (reference sequence). The CDR3 length is 13 residues. CDR3 residues: CASSLVSGNIQYF. CDR3 coding DNA: TGTGCCAGCAGCTTAGTTAGCGGAAACATTCAGTACTTC.

V usage is TRBV5-1 and J usage is TRBJ2-1; D is uncertain. Germline CDR1 and CDR2: SGHRS and YFSETQ. The germline V and J ends were trimmed by 0 bases and 2 bases, with 9 bases remaining between them. This CDR3 is built from 15 residues. The CDR3 loop is CASSLGSTTYNEQFF. As DNA, the CDR3 is TGCGCCAGCAGCTTGGGTTCAACCACCTACAATGAGCAGTTCTTC. Using reference TRBV5-1 and TRBJ2-1 for the parts outside the CDR3, the full variable domain is KAGVTQTPRYLIKTRGQQVTLSCSPISGHRSVSWYQQTPGQGLQFLFEYFSETQRNKGNFPGRFSGRQFSNSRSEMNVSTLELGDSALYLCASSLGSTTYNEQFFGPGTRLTVL.

This sequence joins TRBV6-2 or TRBV6-3 and TRBJ2-2; 10 bases map to TRBD2. The CDR3 is made up of 18 amino acids. V was clipped by 5 bases and J by 1 base; unmatched bases: 10. Germline-derived CDR1 and CDR2 are MNHEY and SVGEGT. The chain's CDR3 is CASSPTPRLAGNTGELFF. CDR3 nucleotide sequence: TGTGCCAGCAGTCCCACCCCCCGACTAGCGGGGAACACCGGGGAGCTGTTTTTT.

CDR3 coding DNA: TGCGCCAGCAGCCCTTATGGGGGCCCAGATACGCAGTATTTT. Residues: CASSPYGGPDTQYF. The chain recombines TRBV5-1 with TRBJ2-3; D might be TRBD1 (6 bases). With 4 bases removed from V and 4 bases from J, the gap between germline ends came to 13 bases. Germline lookup yields CDR1 SGHRS and CDR2 YFSETQ. The CDR3 consists of 14 residues.

This clonotype came up once. V usage is TRBV6-5 and J usage is TRBJ2-3; 8 nucleotides agree with TRBD1. This CDR3 has 15 amino acids. The V and J ends lost 4 bases and 7 bases, in that order; junction bases with no gene match: 10. Germline CDR1 and CDR2: MNHEY and SVGAGI. The CDR3 loop is CASSFRDRMAYTQYF. CDR3 nucleotides: TGTGCCAGCAGTTTCCGGGACAGGATGGCATATACGCAGTATTTT.

This clonotype was seen a handful of times. The CDR3 region is CASSPRMDNTEAFF. CDR3 in DNA: TGTGCCAGCAGTCCGAGGATGGACAACACTGAAGCTTTCTTT. The chain uses TRBV12-3 or TRBV12-4 and TRBJ1-1; D gene ambiguous. The CDR3 spans 14 residues. V lost 5 bases and J lost 2, with 12 bases in between.

The chain has TRBV4-3 and TRBJ2-5; possibly TRBD2 for D (6 bases). The CDR3 is made up of 15 amino acids. Germline values: CDR1 LGHNA, CDR2 YSLEER. V was cut by 0 bases and J by 5 bases, with 13 bases left in between. Here the CDR3 reads CASSQDWGDFETQYF. In DNA form, the CDR3 reads TGCGCCAGCAGCCAAGATTGGGGGGATTTCGAGACCCAGTACTTC.